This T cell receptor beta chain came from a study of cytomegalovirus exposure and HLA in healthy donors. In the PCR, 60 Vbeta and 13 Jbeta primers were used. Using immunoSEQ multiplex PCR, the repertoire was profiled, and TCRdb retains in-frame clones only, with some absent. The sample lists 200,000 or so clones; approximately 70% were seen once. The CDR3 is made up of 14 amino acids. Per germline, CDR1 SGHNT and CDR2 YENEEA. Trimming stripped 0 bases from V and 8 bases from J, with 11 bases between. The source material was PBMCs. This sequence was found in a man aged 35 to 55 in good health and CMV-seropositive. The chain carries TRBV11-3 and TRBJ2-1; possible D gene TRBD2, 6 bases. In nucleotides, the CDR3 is TGTGCCAGCAGCTTAGATGGCACGGGAGATGAGCAGTTCTTC. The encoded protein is CASSLDGTGDEQFF. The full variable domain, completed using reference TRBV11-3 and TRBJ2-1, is EAGVVQSPRYKIIEKKQPVAFWCNPISGHNTLYWYLQNLGQGPELLIRYENEEAVDDSQLPKDRFSAERLKGVDSTLKIQPAELGDSAVYLCASSLDGTGDEQFFGPGTRLTVL.